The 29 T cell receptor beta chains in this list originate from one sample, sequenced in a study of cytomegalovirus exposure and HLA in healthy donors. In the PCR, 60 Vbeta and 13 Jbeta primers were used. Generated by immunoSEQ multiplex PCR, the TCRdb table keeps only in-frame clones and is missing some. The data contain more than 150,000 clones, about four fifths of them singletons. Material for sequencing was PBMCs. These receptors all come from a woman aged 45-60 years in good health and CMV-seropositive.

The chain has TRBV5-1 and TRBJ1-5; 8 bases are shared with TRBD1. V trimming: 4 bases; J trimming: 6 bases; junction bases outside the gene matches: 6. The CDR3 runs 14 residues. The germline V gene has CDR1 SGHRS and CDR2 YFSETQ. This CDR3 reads CASSITGGGQPQHF. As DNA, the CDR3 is TGCGCCAGCAGCATTACAGGGGGAGGTCAGCCCCAGCATTTT.

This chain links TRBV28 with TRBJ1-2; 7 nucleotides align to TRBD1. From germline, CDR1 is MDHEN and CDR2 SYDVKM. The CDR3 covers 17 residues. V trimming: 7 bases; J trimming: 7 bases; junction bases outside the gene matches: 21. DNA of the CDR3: TGTGCCAGCACCACCTCCAGGACAGGCCCTCTAAGGTCTGGCTACACCTTC. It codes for CASTTSRTGPLRSGYTF.

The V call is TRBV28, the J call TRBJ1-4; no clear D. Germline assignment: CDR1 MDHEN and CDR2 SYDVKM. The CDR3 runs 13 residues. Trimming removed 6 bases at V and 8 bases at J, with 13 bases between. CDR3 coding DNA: TGTGCCAGCAGCCGCGGTATGGTCGAAAAACTGTTTTTT. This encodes CASSRGMVEKLFF.

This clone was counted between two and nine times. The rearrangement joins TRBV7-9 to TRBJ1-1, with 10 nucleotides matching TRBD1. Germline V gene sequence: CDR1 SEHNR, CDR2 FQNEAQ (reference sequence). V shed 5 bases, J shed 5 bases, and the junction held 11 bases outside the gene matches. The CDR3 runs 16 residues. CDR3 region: CASSLNPDRGWTEAFF. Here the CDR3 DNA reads TGTGCCAGCAGCCTAAACCCGGACAGGGGGTGGACTGAAGCTTTCTTT.

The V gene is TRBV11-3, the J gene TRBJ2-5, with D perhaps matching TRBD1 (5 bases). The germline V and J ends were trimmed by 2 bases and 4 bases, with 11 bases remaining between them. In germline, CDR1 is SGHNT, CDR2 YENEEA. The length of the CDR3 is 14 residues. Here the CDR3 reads CASSLNAGSETQYF. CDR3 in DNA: TGTGCCAGCAGCTTAAACGCAGGGTCAGAGACCCAGTACTTC. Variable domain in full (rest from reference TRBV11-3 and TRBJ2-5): EAGVVQSPRYKIIEKKQPVAFWCNPISGHNTLYWYLQNLGQGPELLIRYENEEAVDDSQLPKDRFSAERLKGVDSTLKIQPAELGDSAVYLCASSLNAGSETQYFGPGTRLLVL.

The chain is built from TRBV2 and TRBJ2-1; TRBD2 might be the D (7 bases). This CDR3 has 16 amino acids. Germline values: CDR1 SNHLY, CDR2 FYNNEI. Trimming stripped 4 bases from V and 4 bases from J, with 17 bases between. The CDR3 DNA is TGTGCCAGCAGTGGGAAGGCGGGGGCAAAGTACAATGAGCAGTTCTTC. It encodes CASSGKAGAKYNEQFF.

The CDR3 protein is CASSLGLFSAQHF. The CDR3 DNA sequence: TGTGCCAGCAGCTTGGGACTATTCTCAGCCCAGCATTTT. The chain joins TRBV7-6 to TRBJ1-5, with a weak D call TRBD1 (5 bases). Germline CDR1 and CDR2: SGHVS and FNYEAQ. The length of the CDR3 is 13 residues. V was trimmed by 3 bases and J by 11 bases, leaving 14 bases between them.

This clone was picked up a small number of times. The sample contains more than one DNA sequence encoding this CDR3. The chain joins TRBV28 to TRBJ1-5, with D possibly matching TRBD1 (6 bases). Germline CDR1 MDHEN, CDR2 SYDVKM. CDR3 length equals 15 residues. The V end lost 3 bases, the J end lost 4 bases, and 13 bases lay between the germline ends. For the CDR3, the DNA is TGTGCCAGCAGTTTGAGGGGAGGGGGGAATCAGCCCCAGCATTTT. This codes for CASSLRGGGNQPQHF.

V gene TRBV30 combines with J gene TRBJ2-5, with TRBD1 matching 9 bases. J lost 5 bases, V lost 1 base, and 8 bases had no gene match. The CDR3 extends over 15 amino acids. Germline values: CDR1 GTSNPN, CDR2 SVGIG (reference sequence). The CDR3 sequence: CAWSGGTGSRETQYF. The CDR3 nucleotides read TGTGCCTGGAGTGGCGGGACAGGGTCTCGGGAGACCCAGTACTTC.

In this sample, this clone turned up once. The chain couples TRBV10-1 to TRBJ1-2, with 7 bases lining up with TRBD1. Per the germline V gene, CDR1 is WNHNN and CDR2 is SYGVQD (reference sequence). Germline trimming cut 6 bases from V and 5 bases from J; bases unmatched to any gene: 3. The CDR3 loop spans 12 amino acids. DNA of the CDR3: TGCGCCAGCAGCCCGACAGGGTATGGCTACACCTTC. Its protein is CASSPTGYGYTF.

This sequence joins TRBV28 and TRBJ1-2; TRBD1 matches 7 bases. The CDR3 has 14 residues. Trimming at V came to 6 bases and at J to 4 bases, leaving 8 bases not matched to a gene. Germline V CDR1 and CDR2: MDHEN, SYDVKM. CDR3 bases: TGTGCCAGCAGCTTACCCGGACAGGTCTATGGCTACACCTTC. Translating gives CASSLPGQVYGYTF.

This CDR3 is CAWSFLGTKVGETQYF. The DNA of the CDR3 is TGTGCCTGGAGTTTTCTCGGGACAAAAGTAGGAGAGACCCAGTACTTC. The J gene is TRBJ2-5, the V gene TRBV30; TRBD1 is a possible D gene (6 bases). The CDR3 sequence is 16 residues long. V dropped 2 bases and J dropped 4 bases, with 20 bases sitting between them. Germline V gene lookup returns CDR1 GTSNPN and CDR2 SVGIG (reference sequence).

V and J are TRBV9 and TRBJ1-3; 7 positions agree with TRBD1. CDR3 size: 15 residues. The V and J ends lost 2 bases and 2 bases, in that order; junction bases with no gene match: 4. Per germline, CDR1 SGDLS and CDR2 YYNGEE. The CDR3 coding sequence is TGTGCCAGCAGCGTTGACAGGGAGGCTGGAAACACCATATATTTT. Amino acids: CASSVDREAGNTIYF.

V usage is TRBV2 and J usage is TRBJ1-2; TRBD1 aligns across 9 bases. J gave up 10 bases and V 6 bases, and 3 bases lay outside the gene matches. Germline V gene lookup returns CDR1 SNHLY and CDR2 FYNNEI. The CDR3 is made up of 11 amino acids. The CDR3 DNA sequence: TGTGCCAGCAGCCGGGACAGGGACTACACCTTC. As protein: CASSRDRDYTF.

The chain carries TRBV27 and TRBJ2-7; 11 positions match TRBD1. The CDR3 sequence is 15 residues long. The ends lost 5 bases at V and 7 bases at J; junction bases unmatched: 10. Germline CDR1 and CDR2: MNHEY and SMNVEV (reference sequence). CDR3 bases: TGTGCCAGCAGTCCCTGGTGGGGACAGGGGGGGGAGCAGTACTTC. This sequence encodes CASSPWWGQGGEQYF.

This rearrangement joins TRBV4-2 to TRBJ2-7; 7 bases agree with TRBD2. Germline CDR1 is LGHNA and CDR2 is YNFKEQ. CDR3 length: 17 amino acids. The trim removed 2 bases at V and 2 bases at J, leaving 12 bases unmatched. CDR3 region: CASSQKRNLAGPYEQYF. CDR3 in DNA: TGTGCCAGCAGCCAAAAAAGGAATTTAGCGGGCCCCTACGAGCAGTACTTC.

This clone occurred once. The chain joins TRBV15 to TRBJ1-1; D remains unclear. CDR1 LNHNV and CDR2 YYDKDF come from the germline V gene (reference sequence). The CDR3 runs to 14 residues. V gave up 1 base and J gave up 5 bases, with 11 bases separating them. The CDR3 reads CATSRGLMATEAFF. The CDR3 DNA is TGTGCCACCAGCAGAGGCCTCATGGCTACTGAAGCTTTCTTT.

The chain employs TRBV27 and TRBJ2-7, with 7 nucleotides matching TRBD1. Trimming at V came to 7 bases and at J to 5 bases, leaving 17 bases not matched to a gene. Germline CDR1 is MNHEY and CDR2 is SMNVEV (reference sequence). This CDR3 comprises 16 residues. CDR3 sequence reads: CASNPLGQGQVNEQYF. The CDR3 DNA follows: TGTGCCAGCAACCCCCTAGGCCAAGGACAGGTTAACGAGCAGTACTTC.

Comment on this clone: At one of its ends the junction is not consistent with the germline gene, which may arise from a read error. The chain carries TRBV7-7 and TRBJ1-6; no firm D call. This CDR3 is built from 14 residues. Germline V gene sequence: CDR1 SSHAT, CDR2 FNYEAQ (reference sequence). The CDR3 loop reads CASSLGGSNSPLHF. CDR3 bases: TGTGCTAGCAGCTTAGGCGGCTCTAATTCACCCCTCCACTTT.

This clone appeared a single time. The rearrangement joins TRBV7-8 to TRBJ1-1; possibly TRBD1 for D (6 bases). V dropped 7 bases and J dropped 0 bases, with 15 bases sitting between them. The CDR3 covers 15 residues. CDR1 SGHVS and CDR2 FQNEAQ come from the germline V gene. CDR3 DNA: TGTGCCAGCACCCTAGGGGGACCGCTGAACACTGAAGCTTTCTTT. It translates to CASTLGGPLNTEAFF.

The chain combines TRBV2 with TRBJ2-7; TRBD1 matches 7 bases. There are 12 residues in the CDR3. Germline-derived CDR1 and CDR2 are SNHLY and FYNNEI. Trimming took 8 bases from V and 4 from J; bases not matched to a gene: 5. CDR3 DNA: TGTGCCAGCCGGGACAGTGGGTACGAGCAGTACTTC. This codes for CASRDSGYEQYF.

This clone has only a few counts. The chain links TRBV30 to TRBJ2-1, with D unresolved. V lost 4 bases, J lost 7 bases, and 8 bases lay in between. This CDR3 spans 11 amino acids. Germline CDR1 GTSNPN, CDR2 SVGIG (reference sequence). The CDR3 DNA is TGTGCCTGGAAACAGCAGAATGAGCAGTTCTTC. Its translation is CAWKQQNEQFF. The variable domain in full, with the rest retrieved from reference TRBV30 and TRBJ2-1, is SQTIHQWPATLVQPVGSPLSLECTVEGTSNPNLYWYRQAAGRGLQLLFYSVGIGQISSEVPQNLSASRPQDRQFILSSKKLLLSDSGFYLCAWKQQNEQFFGPGTRLTVL.

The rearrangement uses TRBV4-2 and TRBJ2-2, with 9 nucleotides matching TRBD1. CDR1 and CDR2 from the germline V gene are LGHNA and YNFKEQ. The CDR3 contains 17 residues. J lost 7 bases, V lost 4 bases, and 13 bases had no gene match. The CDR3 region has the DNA TGTGCCAGCAGCCCCCTTCCGGGACAGGGCGTCATCGGGGAGCTGTTTTTT. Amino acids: CASSPLPGQGVIGELFF.

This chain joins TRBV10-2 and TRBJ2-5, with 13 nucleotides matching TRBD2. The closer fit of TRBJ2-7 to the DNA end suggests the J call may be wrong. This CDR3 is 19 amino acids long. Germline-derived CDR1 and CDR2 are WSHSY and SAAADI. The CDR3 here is CASSLPRPRGLAGSYEQYF. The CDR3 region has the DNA TGCGCCAGCAGTCTTCCCCGGCCGCGGGGACTAGCGGGGAGCTACGAGCAGTACTTC.

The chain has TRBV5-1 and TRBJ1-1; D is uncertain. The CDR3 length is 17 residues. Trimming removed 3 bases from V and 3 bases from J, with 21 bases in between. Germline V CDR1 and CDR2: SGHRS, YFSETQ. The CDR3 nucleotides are TGCGCCAGCAGCTCACTAAATTTCGGGGAGACGGACACTGAAGCTTTCTTT. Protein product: CASSSLNFGETDTEAFF.

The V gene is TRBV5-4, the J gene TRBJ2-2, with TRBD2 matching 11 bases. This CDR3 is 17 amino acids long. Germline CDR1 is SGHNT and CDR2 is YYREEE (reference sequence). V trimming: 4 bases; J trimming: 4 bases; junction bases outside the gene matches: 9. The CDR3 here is CASSRRPGTSGTGELFF. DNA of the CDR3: TGTGCCAGCAGCCGTCGTCCGGGGACTAGCGGCACCGGGGAGCTGTTTTTT.

CDR3 amino acids: CASSFGVQETQYF. CDR3 nucleotide sequence: TGCGCCAGCAGCTTCGGAGTCCAAGAGACCCAGTACTTC. The chain recombines TRBV5-1 with TRBJ2-5; D is undetermined. CDR1 SGHRS and CDR2 YFSETQ come from the germline V gene. There are 13 residues in the CDR3. Trimming shortened V by 2 bases and J by 1 base, and 6 bases separated the two germline ends.

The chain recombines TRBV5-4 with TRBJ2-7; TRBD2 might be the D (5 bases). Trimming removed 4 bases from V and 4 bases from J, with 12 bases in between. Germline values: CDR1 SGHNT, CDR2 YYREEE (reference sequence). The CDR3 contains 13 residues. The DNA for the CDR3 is TGTGCCAGCAGCCCTGGACTGACGTACGAGCAGTACTTC. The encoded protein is CASSPGLTYEQYF.

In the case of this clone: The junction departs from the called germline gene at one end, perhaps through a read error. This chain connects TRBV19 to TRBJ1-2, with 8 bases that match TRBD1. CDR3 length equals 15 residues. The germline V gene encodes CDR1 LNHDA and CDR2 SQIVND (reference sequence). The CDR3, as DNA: TGTGCCAGTAGTCTAGAGGGACAGGCGGTCGGCGGCTACACCTTC. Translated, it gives CASSLEGQAVGGYTF.